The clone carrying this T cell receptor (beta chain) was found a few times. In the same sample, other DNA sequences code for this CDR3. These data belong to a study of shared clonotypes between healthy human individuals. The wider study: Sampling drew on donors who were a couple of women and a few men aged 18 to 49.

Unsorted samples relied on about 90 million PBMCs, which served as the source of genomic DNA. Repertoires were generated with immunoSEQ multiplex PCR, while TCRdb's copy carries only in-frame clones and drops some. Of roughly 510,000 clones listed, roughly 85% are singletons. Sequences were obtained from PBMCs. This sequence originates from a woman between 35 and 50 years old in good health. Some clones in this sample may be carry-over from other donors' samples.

The CDR3 loop reads CASSPGTDSGNTIYF. The CDR3 region has the DNA TGTGCCAGCTCACCCGGGACAGACTCTGGAAACACCATATATTTT. V gene TRBV18 combines with J gene TRBJ1-3; 7 bases align to TRBD1. This CDR3 contains 15 residues. V shed 3 bases, J shed 0 bases, and the junction held 2 bases outside the gene matches. Germline CDR1 KGHSH, CDR2 LQKENI.